This T cell receptor beta chain came from a study of cytomegalovirus exposure and HLA in healthy donors. The primer mix had 60 Vbeta and 13 Jbeta primers. Profiling relied on immunoSEQ multiplex PCR, and the TCRdb table lists in-frame clones only, not all of them. The repertoire includes 100,000 to 150,000 clones, roughly 80% of them detected once, and approximately 7.2% sits in the top ten. From germline, CDR1 is GTSNPN and CDR2 SVGIG (reference sequence). The CDR3 loop spans 13 amino acids. General observations from the study: Most of the TCR beta V segments (in an earlier analysis) were productive either about 87% or about 30% of the time.

On this clone itself: What it recognizes is unknown. Germline is not matched at one junction end, which may reflect a read error.

The TCR originated in a male donor in good health and CMV-seronegative. The specimen was PBMCs. This chain uses TRBV30 with TRBJ1-1; 9 nucleotides line up with TRBD1. CDR3 sequence reads: CAWSAQGAPRARF. The CDR3 nucleotides read TGTGCCTGGAGTGCACAGGGGGCGCCTCGAGCGAGATTT.